These T cell receptor beta chains were read from a single sample in a study of cytomegalovirus exposure and HLA in healthy donors. The protocol was immunoSEQ multiplex PCR, while the TCRdb copy is restricted to in-frame clones and leaves out a portion. The sample lists around 93,000 clones, 85% occurring once. Sample: PBMCs. The receptors shown here come from a man younger than 35 in good health and CMV-seropositive. The CDR3 runs from the conserved cysteine through the conserved F or W. Fields, in order: D gene, J gene, V gene, clone size, CDR3 protein, CDR3 DNA. A D gene is named only where the DNA matches it firmly. Clone size, where shown, is once, few, many, or a class for clones that have expanded.

d_gene: TRBD1
j_gene: TRBJ2-1
v_gene: TRBV7-3
abundance: .
CDR3aa: CASSANRGDEQFF
CDR3nt: TGTGCCAGCAGCGCCAACAGGGGGGATGAGCAGTTCTTC

d_gene: TRBD1
j_gene: TRBJ1-2
v_gene: TRBV5-5
abundance: many
CDR3aa: CASSFYDRDGGYTF
CDR3nt: TGTGCCAGCAGCTTTTACGACAGGGACGGTGGCTACACCTTC

d_gene: .
j_gene: TRBJ2-3
v_gene: TRBV6-5
abundance: .
CDR3aa: CASSYFPMPGPDTQYF
CDR3nt: TGTGCCAGCAGTTACTTCCCGATGCCTGGCCCAGATACGCAGTATTTT

d_gene: TRBD2
j_gene: TRBJ2-7
v_gene: TRBV11-2
abundance: .
CDR3aa: CASSFEASGYEQYF
CDR3nt: TGTGCCAGCAGCTTCGAGGCTAGCGGCTACGAGCAGTACTTC

d_gene: .
j_gene: TRBJ2-7
v_gene: TRBV18
abundance: few
CDR3aa: CASSPGGPYEQYF
CDR3nt: TGTGCCAGCTCACCCGGGGGACCTTACGAGCAGTACTTC

d_gene: .
j_gene: TRBJ1-2
v_gene: TRBV18
abundance: .
CDR3aa: CASSYTGLINYGYTF
CDR3nt: TGTGCCAGCTCATACACAGGGCTAATCAACTATGGCTACACCTTC

d_gene: .
j_gene: TRBJ1-5
v_gene: TRBV7-9
abundance: .
CDR3aa: CASSPSRGTTYSNQPQHF
CDR3nt: TGTGCCAGCAGCCCCAGCCGAGGGACAACTTATAGCAATCAGCCCCAGCATTTT

d_gene: .
j_gene: TRBJ1-1
v_gene: TRBV19
abundance: .
CDR3aa: CASIPRHDREAFF
CDR3nt: TGTGCCAGTATCCCTCGACACGACCGTGAAGCTTTCTTT

d_gene: .
j_gene: TRBJ1-5
v_gene: TRBV4-1
abundance: .
CDR3aa: CASSQGSGDQPQHF
CDR3nt: TGCGCCAGCAGCCAAGGGTCAGGGGACCAGCCCCAGCATTTT

d_gene: TRBD1
j_gene: TRBJ1-1
v_gene: TRBV5-1
abundance: once
CDR3aa: CASRSTGGLWNTEAFF
CDR3nt: TGCGCCAGCAGGTCTACAGGGGGCTTATGGAACACTGAAGCTTTCTTT

d_gene: TRBD2
j_gene: TRBJ2-3
v_gene: TRBV19
abundance: few
CDR3aa: CASRRLAGDLGTQYF
CDR3nt: TGTGCCAGTAGAAGGCTAGCGGGAGATTTGGGTACGCAGTATTTT

d_gene: .
j_gene: TRBJ2-3
v_gene: TRBV5-5
abundance: .
CDR3aa: CASSNPRLFNTDTQYF
CDR3nt: TGTGCCAGCAGTAACCCAAGACTTTTTAACACAGATACGCAGTATTTT